The 3 T cell receptor beta chains below were found in one sample sequenced in a study of patients and donors after allogeneic stem cell transplantation. A single record per CDR3 protein comes from TCRdb applying MiXCR to the RT-PCR reads. The table has about 960,000 distinct CDR3 sequences, 15% to 20% seen once. The sample taken for sequencing was blood, either unsorted or a sorted T cell fraction (not recorded which). The receptor source for this set is a human donor who was either an allogeneic HSCT recipient or a stem cell or donor lymphocyte infusion donor (not recorded which). It is not recorded whose cells these are; they may come from a transplant donor.

This clonotype appeared a few times. The gene calls are TRBV20-1 and TRBJ2-7, with TRBD2 as a possible D gene (6 bases). Trimming removed 3 bases at V and 4 bases at J, with 10 bases between. CDR3 length equals 12 residues. The germline V gene encodes CDR1 DFQATT and CDR2 SNEGSKA (reference sequence). The CDR3 nucleotides are TGCAGTGCTAGGCGGGATAGGTACGAGCAGTACTTC. Its protein is CSARRDRYEQYF.

The V and J genes are TRBV19 and TRBJ2-7; no firm D call. This CDR3 contains 15 residues. Per germline, CDR1 LNHDA and CDR2 SQIVND (reference sequence). The V end was cut by 3 bases, the J end by 2 bases, with 14 bases between. CDR3 sequence reads: CASSIGAYYPYEQYF. In DNA form, the CDR3 reads TGTGCCAGTAGTATCGGAGCGTACTACCCCTACGAGCAGTACTTC. The whole variable domain, remainder taken from reference TRBV19 and TRBJ2-7, is DGGITQSPKYLFRKEGQNVTLSCEQNLNHDAMYWYRQDPGQGLRLIYYSQIVNDFQKGDIAEGYSVSREKKESFPLTVTSAQKNPTAFYLCASSIGAYYPYEQYFGPGTRLTVT.

This clonotype was found many times. The chain couples TRBV12-3 or TRBV12-4 to TRBJ2-3; D is unresolved. CDR3 size: 11 residues. Trimming left V 4 bases short and J 6 bases short, with 5 bases between. The CDR3 nucleotides read TGTGCCAGCAGTTGGTACGATACGCAGTATTTT. Residues: CASSWYDTQYF.